These 32 T cell receptor beta chains came from one sample sequenced in a study of T cells in Graves' hyperthyroidism and ophthalmopathy. RNA transcripts were the template for amplifying TCR beta CDR3 regions. The TCR CDR3 was amplified in a first-round RT-PCR using the HTBI primer set. TCRdb re-called the multiplex PCR reads through MiXCR, storing one row per CDR3 protein. Of fewer than 650,000 distinct CDR3 sequences listed, 12% to 15% are singletons. The source material was blood. These TCRs come from a woman aged 18-35 years with Graves' ophthalmopathy.

This clonotype occurred many times. The chain has TRBV5-4 and TRBJ2-7, with 7 nucleotides matching TRBD1. After removal of 4 bases from V and 9 bases from J, the junction contained 7 bases not matched to a gene. The germline gives CDR1 SGHNT, CDR2 YYREEE (reference sequence). The CDR3 consists of 12 residues. CDR3 region: CASSPTGERQYF. The CDR3 DNA is TGTGCCAGCAGCCCCACAGGGGAGAGGCAGTACTTC.

In regard to this clonotype: This may stem from a read error, because a much larger clone lies one nucleotide away. It is likely a read error, because the conserved phenylalanine at the end of the CDR3 is missing. The rearrangement joins TRBV20-1 to TRBJ1-2, with 7 bases matching TRBD1. CDR1 and CDR2 from the germline V gene are DFQATT and SNEGSKA (reference sequence). The CDR3 extends over 15 amino acids. V lost 2 bases and J lost 6; bases outside the gene matches: 12. The CDR3 is CSARPPGRGLNGYTL. The CDR3 nucleotides are TGCAGTGCTAGACCTCCCGGCAGGGGGTTAAATGGCTACACCCTC.

This clonotype came up many times. The chain joins TRBV28 to TRBJ1-2; D gene ambiguous. Trimming removed 5 bases at V and 4 bases at J, with 11 bases between. Germline assignment: CDR1 MDHEN and CDR2 SYDVKM. The CDR3 totals 13 residues. CDR3 bases: TGTGCCAGCAGTCAGGACGTGGGCTATGGCTACACCTTC. Protein: CASSQDVGYGYTF.

This clonotype has ten or more counts. J is TRBJ1-2 and V is TRBV6-6; 9 positions match TRBD1. Looked up from germline, CDR1 is MNHNY and CDR2 is SVGAGI (reference sequence). V lost 2 bases and J lost 6; bases outside the gene matches: 7. The CDR3 runs 15 residues. CDR3 in amino acids: CASSYEVTGGHGYTF. In DNA, the CDR3 is TGTGCCAGCAGTTACGAGGTGACAGGGGGTCATGGCTACACCTTC.

This chain joins TRBV7-8 and TRBJ1-3; D might be TRBD1 (6 bases). Germline CDR1 reads SGHVS; CDR2 reads FQNEAQ. Trimming stripped 6 bases from V and 0 bases from J, with 12 bases between. There are 15 residues in the CDR3. The CDR3 bases are TGTGCCAGCAGTCCCGACAGGTTCTCTGGAAACACCATATATTTT. This gives the protein CASSPDRFSGNTIYF. The whole variable domain, remainder taken from reference TRBV7-8 and TRBJ1-3, is GAGVSQSPRYKVAKRGQDVALRCDPISGHVSLFWYQQALGQGPEFLTYFQNEAQLDKSGLPSDRFFAERPEGSVSTLKIQRTQQEDSAVYLCASSPDRFSGNTIYFGEGSWLTVV.

This clonotype was counted between two and nine times. The chain links TRBV10-3 to TRBJ2-7, with 7 bases identical to TRBD1. V gave up 4 bases and J gave up 0 bases; unmatched junction bases: 6. The CDR3 sequence is 15 residues long. Per germline, CDR1 ENHRY and CDR2 SYGVKD. The CDR3 DNA follows: TGTGCCATCAGTGCGCCTGACAGGGACTCCTACGAGCAGTACTTC. This codes for CAISAPDRDSYEQYF.

The CDR3 coding sequence is TGTGCCAGCAGCCGGGACAGGGGTCACAATGAGCAGTTCTTC. Its translation: CASSRDRGHNEQFF. The chain uses TRBV5-4 and TRBJ2-1; 10 positions agree with TRBD1. The CDR3 spans 14 residues. Trimming removed 4 bases from V and 5 bases from J; junction bases left unmatched: 3. The V gene's germline CDR1 is SGHNT and CDR2 YYREEE (reference sequence). Filled out from reference TRBV5-4 and TRBJ2-1, the complete variable domain reads ETGVTQSPTHLIKTRGQQVTLRCSSQSGHNTVSWYQQALGQGPQFIFQYYREEENGRGNFPPRFSGLQFPNYSSELNVNALELDDSALYLCASSRDRGHNEQFFGPGTRLTVL.

The table lists this clonotype with many counts. The rearrangement joins TRBV7-2 to TRBJ2-7, with 12 bases that match TRBD2. Germline V gene sequence: CDR1 SGHTA, CDR2 FQGNSA. V gave up 1 base and J gave up 5 bases; unmatched junction bases: 18. This CDR3 contains 20 residues. CDR3 loop: CASSLVQSVGTSGRRNEQYF. The CDR3, as DNA: TGTGCCAGCAGCTTAGTCCAGTCAGTAGGGACTAGCGGGCGGAGGAACGAGCAGTACTTC.

At least ten counts were recorded for this clonotype. The genes are TRBV6-2 or TRBV6-3 and TRBJ2-5; D unclear. The length of the CDR3 is 14 residues. CDR1 is MNHEY and CDR2 is SVGEGT in the germline V gene. Trimming cost V 9 bases and J 1 base, with 15 bases left between them. For the CDR3, the DNA is TGTGCCAGGAGCGAGAGAGACTGCCAAGAGACCCAGTACTTC. Its translation is CARSERDCQETQYF.

The J gene is TRBJ2-5, the V gene TRBV7-2; TRBD1 aligns across 9 bases. With 5 bases clipped from V and 4 bases from J, the junction kept 5 bases outside the gene matches. Germline-derived CDR1 and CDR2 are SGHTA and FQGNSA. The CDR3 spans 14 residues. The CDR3 here is CASSPGTGSETQYF. CDR3 in DNA: TGTGCCAGCAGCCCAGGGACAGGGTCAGAGACCCAGTACTTC.

A few counts support this clonotype. J is TRBJ2-6 and V is TRBV28; 7 nucleotides line up with TRBD2. The V gene end was trimmed by 8 bases and the J gene end by 4 bases; junction bases not matched to a gene: 14. Germline lookup yields CDR1 MDHEN and CDR2 SYDVKM. The length of the CDR3 is 17 residues. CDR3: CASRRAGVSRGANVLTF. The DNA for the CDR3 is TGTGCCAGCCGCCGGGCGGGGGTTTCGAGGGGGGCCAACGTCCTGACTTTC. Supplemented by reference TRBV28 and TRBJ2-6, the full variable domain reads DVKVTQSSRYLVKRTGEKVFLECVQDMDHENMFWYRQDPGLGLRLIYFSYDVKMKEKGDIPEGYSVSREKKERFSLILESASTNQTSMYLCASRRAGVSRGANVLTFGAGSRLTVL.

This clonotype was recorded many times. J is TRBJ2-1 and V is TRBV10-3, with 11 bases lining up with TRBD2. Per germline, CDR1 ENHRY and CDR2 SYGVKD. V trimming: 3 bases; J trimming: 7 bases; junction bases outside the gene matches: 11. The CDR3 is 17 residues long. CDR3 amino acids: CAISDPSSGRAENEQFF. As DNA, the CDR3 is TGTGCCATCAGTGACCCCAGTAGCGGGAGGGCCGAGAATGAGCAGTTCTTC.

This clonotype occurred many times. The genes are TRBV12-3 or TRBV12-4 and TRBJ2-2; a possible D gene is TRBD2 (5 bases). V shed 4 bases and J shed 0 bases, with 12 bases lying between them. This CDR3 is 16 amino acids long. The CDR3 loop reads CASSSPPAANTGELFF. In DNA, the CDR3 is TGTGCCAGCAGTTCTCCTCCAGCGGCGAACACCGGGGAGCTGTTTTTT.

This clonotype was counted at least ten times. The V and J genes are TRBV6-1 and TRBJ2-7, with 9 bases lining up with TRBD1. Germline CDR1 reads MNHNS; CDR2 reads SASEGT. CDR3 length: 15 residues. Losses at the gene ends were 5 bases for V and 4 bases for J; bases not matched to a gene: 9. The CDR3 DNA reads TGTGCCAGCAGTTATGGACAGGGGATTGGGTACGAGCAGTACTTC. Its protein is CASSYGQGIGYEQYF.

This clonotype was recorded many times. This chain links TRBV3-1 with TRBJ1-1; D call uncertain. Germline V gene sequence: CDR1 LGHDT, CDR2 YNNKEL (reference sequence). The germline V and J ends were trimmed by 5 bases and 5 bases, with 15 bases remaining between them. This CDR3 is built from 14 residues. The CDR3 is CASSSNRVDTEAFF. CDR3 sequence (DNA): TGTGCCAGCAGCTCGAATCGGGTGGATACTGAAGCTTTCTTT.

This clonotype has ten or more counts. This chain connects TRBV30 to TRBJ1-1; D unclear. The CDR3 spans 14 residues. V lost 2 bases, J lost 2 bases, and 12 bases lay in between. Germline CDR1 reads GTSNPN; CDR2 reads SVGIG (reference sequence). This CDR3 is CAWSTSMLNTEAFF. The CDR3 nucleotides are TGTGCCTGGAGTACAAGTATGTTAAACACTGAAGCTTTCTTT.

Comments on this clonotype: A clone one base away is much larger, so this may be a read error. CDR3 residues: CASSSPGTSGHNEQYF. DNA for the CDR3: TGTGCCAGCAGCTCCCCCGGGACTAGCGGACACAATGAGCAGTACTTC. V is TRBV5-1 and J is TRBJ2-1, with 11 bases matching TRBD2. With the DNA end fitting TRBJ2-7 better, the J assignment may be wrong. CDR3 length: 16 amino acids. CDR1 is SGHRS, CDR2 YFSETQ, per germline.

A note on this clonotype: A much larger clone differs from this one at a single base, so this may be a read error. The gene calls are TRBV6-9 and TRBJ1-1, with unresolved D. Trimming took off 3 bases at V and 11 bases at J, with 19 bases between the two ends. The germline gives CDR1 MNHGY, CDR2 SVAAGI. This CDR3 spans 14 amino acids. CDR3 bases: TGTGCCAGCAGTTACCCGAAGCCCGGTGATAACGCTTTCTTT. As protein: CASSYPKPGDNAFF.

This clonotype was observed at least ten times. The chain joins TRBV20-1 to TRBJ2-1; no reliable D call. Germline V lookup: CDR1 DFQATT, CDR2 SNEGSKA (reference sequence). This CDR3 is built from 14 residues. V was shortened by 3 bases and J by 0 bases, with 9 bases between the two germline ends. In DNA, the CDR3 is TGCAGTGCTAGTCCCGCTCCCTCCTACAATGAGCAGTTCTTC. Its protein is CSASPAPSYNEQFF.

This clonotype was counted many times. V is TRBV12-3 or TRBV12-4 and J is TRBJ1-5; D is unresolved. This CDR3 spans 12 amino acids. The V end was cut by 3 bases, the J end by 7 bases, with 7 bases between. This chain's CDR3 is CASSLEQQPQHF. As DNA, the CDR3 is TGTGCCAGCAGTTTGGAGCAACAGCCCCAGCATTTT.

This clonotype has a count of ten or more. V usage is TRBV7-2 and J usage is TRBJ2-1; D unresolved. The CDR3 sequence is 16 residues long. Looked up from germline, CDR1 is SGHTA and CDR2 is FQGNSA. Trimming took off 2 bases at V and 7 bases at J, with 18 bases between the two ends. In DNA, the CDR3 is TGTGCCAGCAGCTTAACATTCGTACCGTACAGAAATGAGCAGTTCTTC. Amino acid sequence: CASSLTFVPYRNEQFF.

This clonotype was seen many times. The chain links TRBV28 to TRBJ2-1; 8 bases map to TRBD2. This CDR3 has 14 residues. From germline, CDR1 is MDHEN and CDR2 SYDVKM. V lost 1 base, J lost 10 bases, and 6 bases stayed unmatched. The CDR3 coding sequence is TGTGCCAGCAGTTTATCACAGGGCGGGAGGGAGCAGTTCTTC. Its translation: CASSLSQGGREQFF.

In this sample, this clonotype turned up many times. The chain carries TRBV6-1 and TRBJ1-5; the D gene is possibly TRBD1 (5 bases). Deletions cut 0 bases from V and 0 bases from J, with 12 bases between. This CDR3 has 17 residues. The germline V gene has CDR1 MNHNS and CDR2 SASEGT. For the CDR3, the DNA is TGTGCCAGCAGTGAAGCACTCGACAGCAATAGCAATCAGCCCCAGCATTTT. Amino acids: CASSEALDSNSNQPQHF.

This clonotype occurred many times. The chain has TRBV27 and TRBJ2-7, with 15 bases lining up with TRBD2. Losses at the gene ends were 5 bases for V and 2 bases for J; bases not matched to a gene: 4. This CDR3 comprises 16 residues. Looked up from germline, CDR1 is MNHEY and CDR2 is SMNVEV (reference sequence). The CDR3 DNA sequence: TGTGCCAGCAGTAGGGGGACTAGCGGGAGGCCCTACGAGCAGTACTTC. It codes for CASSRGTSGRPYEQYF.

The V and J genes are TRBV6-1 and TRBJ1-2; TRBD1 might be the D (5 bases). Looked up from germline, CDR1 is MNHNS and CDR2 is SASEGT. The CDR3 consists of 13 residues. Trimming removed 6 bases from V and 5 bases from J, with 13 bases in between. CDR3 loop: CASSPGHPYGYTF. The CDR3 DNA sequence: TGTGCCAGCAGCCCCGGACACCCATATGGCTACACCTTC.

V usage is TRBV5-1 and J usage is TRBJ2-7, with TRBD1 matching 7 bases. Per germline, CDR1 SGHRS and CDR2 YFSETQ. The CDR3 extends over 14 amino acids. V lost 0 bases to trimming and J lost 5 bases; unmatched junction nucleotides: 5. For the CDR3, the DNA is TGCGCCAGCAGCTTGGTCCAGGGGGATGACGAGCAGTACTTC. It yields the protein CASSLVQGDDEQYF.

Many counts were recorded for this clonotype. This rearrangement joins TRBV28 to TRBJ2-1; tentative D call: TRBD2 (5 bases). V was shortened by 8 bases and J by 2 bases, with 7 bases between the two germline ends. The germline gives CDR1 MDHEN, CDR2 SYDVKM. CDR3 length: 12 residues. The CDR3 sequence: CASDGTYNEQFF. The CDR3 region has the DNA TGTGCCAGCGACGGGACCTACAATGAGCAGTTCTTC.

In its sample, this clonotype was seen many times. V and J are TRBV27 and TRBJ2-1; weak D call: TRBD2 (6 bases). The CDR3 contains 17 residues. Per the germline V gene, CDR1 is MNHEY and CDR2 is SMNVEV (reference sequence). V was clipped by 0 bases and J by 1 base, with 13 bases between them. The CDR3 protein is CASSLSGPGTSYNEQFF. CDR3 bases: TGTGCCAGCAGTTTATCGGGGCCTGGGACTTCCTACAATGAGCAGTTCTTC.

Ten or more counts support this clonotype. This rearrangement joins TRBV12-3 or TRBV12-4 to TRBJ1-1; 8 bases map to TRBD1. The CDR3 runs 15 residues. The junction had 10 bases not matched to a gene; V was cut back by 6 bases and J by 4 bases. The CDR3 spells CASRPPGGGGTEAFF. Written as DNA, the CDR3 is TGTGCCAGCAGGCCCCCAGGGGGCGGAGGCACTGAAGCTTTCTTT.

This clonotype has just a few counts. The chain recombines TRBV6-1 with TRBJ2-2, with 7 positions matching TRBD1. Germline CDR1 MNHNS, CDR2 SASEGT. This CDR3 spans 15 amino acids. V was clipped by 5 bases and J by 3 bases; unmatched bases: 6. CDR3 DNA: TGTGCCAGCAGTAGACAGGGTCCGGACACCGGGGAGCTGTTTTTT. Translated: CASSRQGPDTGELFF.

This clonotype was seen repeatedly, ten times or more. The rearrangement links TRBV11-1 to TRBJ2-2; 7 bases line up with TRBD1. This CDR3 region has 17 residues. The junction had 11 bases not matched to a gene; V was cut back by 4 bases and J by 3 bases. CDR1 is SGHAT and CDR2 is FQDESV in the germline V gene (reference sequence). CDR3 region: CASSSRDSPSYTGELFF. CDR3 bases: TGTGCCAGCAGCTCCCGGGACAGTCCCTCGTACACCGGGGAGCTGTTTTTT. The full variable domain, completed using reference TRBV11-1 and TRBJ2-2, is EAEVAQSPRYKITEKSQAVAFWCDPISGHATLYWYRQILGQGPELLVQFQDESVVDDSQLPKDRFSAERLKGVDSTLKIQPAELGDSAMYLCASSSRDSPSYTGELFFGEGSRLTVL.

This clonotype came up a few times. This chain connects TRBV27 to TRBJ2-2, with 9 bases lining up with TRBD1. This CDR3 is 17 amino acids long. V was pared by 1 base and J by 8 bases, with 11 bases of the junction left unmatched. CDR1 is MNHEY and CDR2 is SMNVEV in the germline V gene (reference sequence). CDR3 DNA sequence: TGTGCCAGCAGTTTATGGGGGGACAGGGTTTTGGTGGGGGAGCTGTTTTTT. This sequence encodes CASSLWGDRVLVGELFF.